Presented here are 2 T cell receptor beta chains from one specimen sequenced in a study of OX40 agonist ivuxolimab in advanced cancers. Method: immunoSEQ multiplex PCR; TCRdb's copy keeps in-frame clones and lacks some. The sample holds some 77,000 clones, around 90% seen once. The starting material was CD4+ or CD8+ T cells sorted from blood, obtained in a trial of the OX40 agonist ivuxolimab. Receptor source: an adult with an advanced solid tumor such as melanoma, head and neck, liver or kidney cancer.

The chain employs TRBV6-5 and TRBJ2-7, with D possibly TRBD1 on 5 matching bases. CDR3 length equals 13 residues. Germline V gene sequence: CDR1 MNHEY, CDR2 SVGAGI. Trimming took off 5 bases at V and 5 bases at J, with 13 bases between the two ends. The CDR3 nucleotides are TGTGCCAGCAGTGACCCAGGGTCCCACGAGCAGTACTTC. Residues: CASSDPGSHEQYF.

This chain joins TRBV5-4 and TRBJ2-3; TRBD2 matches at 9 bases. This CDR3 has 16 amino acids. CDR1 and CDR2 (germline): SGHNT, YYREEE (reference sequence). The V gene end was trimmed by 0 bases and the J gene end by 3 bases; junction bases not matched to a gene: 5. CDR3 region: CASSLVTLAGTDTQYF. The CDR3 DNA sequence: TGTGCCAGCAGCTTGGTTACTCTAGCGGGGACAGATACGCAGTATTTT.